This T cell receptor (beta chain) was observed in a study of human T cells and chemical hapten exposure. Study-wide background: Weekly diphenylcyclopropenone doses were given to patients' scalps across the approximately 22-week study.

Described time point: pre-sensitization, week 0. Treatment defined: therapeutic diphenylcyclopropenone sensitization with weekly scalp DPC. This CDR3 has 16 amino acids. CDR1 is MNHEY, CDR2 SMNVEV, per germline (reference sequence). Losses at the gene ends were 6 bases for V and 3 bases for J; bases not matched to a gene: 8. TCRdb recomputed calls from the RACE reads with MiXCR, one row per CDR3 protein. This sample has under 300,000 distinct CDR3 sequences, with approximately 8% found just once. V and J are TRBV27 and TRBJ1-6, with 7 bases that match TRBD1. The specimen comprised whole blood, sampled in connection with sensitization to the hapten diphenylcyclopropenone (DPC). The TCR comes from a man younger than 35 with alopecia areata. Some clones in this sample may be carry-over from other donors' samples. The CDR3 DNA sequence: TGTGCCAGCAGGGGCGGACAGGCCATCTATAATTCACCCCTCCACTTT. Translated, it gives CASRGGQAIYNSPLHF.